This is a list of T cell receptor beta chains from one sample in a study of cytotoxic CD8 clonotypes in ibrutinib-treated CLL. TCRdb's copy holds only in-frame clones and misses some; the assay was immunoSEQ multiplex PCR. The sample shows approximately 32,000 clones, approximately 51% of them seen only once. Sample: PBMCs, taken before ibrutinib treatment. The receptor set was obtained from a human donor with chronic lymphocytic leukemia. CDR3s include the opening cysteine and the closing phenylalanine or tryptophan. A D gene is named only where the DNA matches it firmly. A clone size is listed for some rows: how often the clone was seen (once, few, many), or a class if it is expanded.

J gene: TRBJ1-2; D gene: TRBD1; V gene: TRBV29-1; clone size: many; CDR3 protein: CSAEDRDYGYTF; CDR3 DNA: TGCAGCGCAGAAGACAGGGACTATGGCTACACCTTC
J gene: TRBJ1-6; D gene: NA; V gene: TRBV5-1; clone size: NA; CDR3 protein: CASSLHEQANSPLHF; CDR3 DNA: TGCGCCAGCAGCTTGCATGAACAGGCTAATTCACCCCTCCACTTT
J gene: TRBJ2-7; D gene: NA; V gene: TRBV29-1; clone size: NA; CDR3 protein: CSVEDGSYEQYF; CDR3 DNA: TGCAGCGTTGAAGACGGATCCTACGAGCAGTACTTC
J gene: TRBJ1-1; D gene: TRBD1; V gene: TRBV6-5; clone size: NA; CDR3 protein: CASRPGQEKTEAFF; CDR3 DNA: TGTGCCAGCAGGCCTGGACAGGAGAAAACTGAAGCTTTCTTT
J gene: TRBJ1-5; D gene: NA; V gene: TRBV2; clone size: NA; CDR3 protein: CASRAPGKGEPQHF; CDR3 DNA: TGTGCCAGCAGGGCACCGGGGAAAGGGGAGCCCCAGCATTTT
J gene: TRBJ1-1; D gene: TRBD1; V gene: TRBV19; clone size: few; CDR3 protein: CASRDRVATEAFF; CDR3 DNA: TGTGCCAGTAGGGACAGGGTGGCCACTGAAGCTTTCTTT
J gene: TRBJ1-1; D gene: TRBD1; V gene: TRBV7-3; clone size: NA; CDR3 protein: CASSSTRTGRAFF; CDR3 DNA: TGTGCCAGCAGCTCCACCAGGACAGGGAGAGCTTTCTTT
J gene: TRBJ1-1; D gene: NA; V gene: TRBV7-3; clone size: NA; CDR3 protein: CASSLRGQRNTEAFF; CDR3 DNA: TGTGCCAGCAGCCTCAGGGGCCAGCGCAACACTGAAGCTTTCTTT
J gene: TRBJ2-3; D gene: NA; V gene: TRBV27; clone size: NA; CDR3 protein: CASATSTDTQYF; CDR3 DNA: TGTGCCAGCGCAACTAGCACAGATACGCAGTATTTT
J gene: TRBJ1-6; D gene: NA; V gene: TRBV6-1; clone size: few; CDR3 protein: CASSEAVDSPLHF; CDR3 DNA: TGTGCCAGCAGTGAGGCAGTTGATTCACCCCTCCACTTT
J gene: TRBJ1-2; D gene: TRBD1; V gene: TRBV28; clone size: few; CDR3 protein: CASRATAGTAYGYTF; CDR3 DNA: TGTGCCAGCAGAGCCACCGCCGGGACAGCCTATGGCTACACCTTC
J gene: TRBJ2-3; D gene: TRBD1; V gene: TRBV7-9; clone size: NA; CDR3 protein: CASSLVVDRGDTQYF; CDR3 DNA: TGTGCCAGCAGCTTAGTAGTGGACAGGGGAGATACGCAGTATTTT
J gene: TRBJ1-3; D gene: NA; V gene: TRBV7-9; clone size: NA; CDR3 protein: CASRSDSVGGNTIYF; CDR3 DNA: TGTGCCAGCAGATCCGACAGTGTCGGAGGAAACACCATATATTTT
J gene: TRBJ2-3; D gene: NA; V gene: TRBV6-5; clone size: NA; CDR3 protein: CASSNLRNTDTQYF; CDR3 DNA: TGTGCCAGCTCTAATCTTAGAAACACAGATACGCAGTATTTT
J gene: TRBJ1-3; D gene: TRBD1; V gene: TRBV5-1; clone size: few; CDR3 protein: CASSLGQGPGNTIYF; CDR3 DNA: TGCGCCAGCAGCTTGGGACAGGGACCTGGAAACACCATATATTTT
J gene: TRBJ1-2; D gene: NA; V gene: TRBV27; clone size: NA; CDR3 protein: CASSSLLEGYTF; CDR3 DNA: TGTGCCAGCAGTTCTCTCCTCGAGGGCTACACCTTC
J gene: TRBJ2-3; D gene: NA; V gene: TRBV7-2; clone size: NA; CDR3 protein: CAARVGGYTDTQYF; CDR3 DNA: TGTGCAGCGAGGGTGGGGGGATACACAGATACGCAGTATTTT
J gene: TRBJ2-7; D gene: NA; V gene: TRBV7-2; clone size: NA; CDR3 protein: CASSPGGGYEQYF; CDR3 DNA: TGTGCCAGCAGCCCAGGAGGGGGCTACGAGCAGTACTTC
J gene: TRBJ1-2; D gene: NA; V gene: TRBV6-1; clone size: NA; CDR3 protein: CASRVTTGPDGYTF; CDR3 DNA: TGTGCCAGCAGGGTAACAACAGGGCCCGATGGCTACACCTTC
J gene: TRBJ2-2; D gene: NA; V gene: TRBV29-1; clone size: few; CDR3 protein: CSVVRGARATGELFF; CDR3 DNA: TGCAGCGTTGTACGTGGAGCAAGGGCGACCGGGGAGCTGTTTTTT
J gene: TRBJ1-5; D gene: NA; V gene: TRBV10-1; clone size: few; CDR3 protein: CAGNQPQHF; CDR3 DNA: TGCGCGGGGAATCAGCCCCAGCATTTT
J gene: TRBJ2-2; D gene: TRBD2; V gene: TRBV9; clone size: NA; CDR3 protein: CASSAYTSGGELFF; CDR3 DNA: TGTGCCAGCAGCGCCTATACTAGCGGCGGGGAGCTGTTTTTT
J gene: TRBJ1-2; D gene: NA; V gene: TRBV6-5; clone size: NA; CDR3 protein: CASSSTEDYGYTF; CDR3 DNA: TGTGCCAGCAGCTCGACCGAGGATTATGGCTACACCTTC
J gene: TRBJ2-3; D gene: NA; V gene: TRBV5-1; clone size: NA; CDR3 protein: CASRVRAGGTDTQYF; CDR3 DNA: TGCGCCAGCAGAGTGAGGGCAGGGGGCACAGATACGCAGTATTTT
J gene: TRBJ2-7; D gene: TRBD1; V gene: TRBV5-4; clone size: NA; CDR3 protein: CASSFAGTGIPYEQYF; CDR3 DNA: TGTGCCAGCAGCTTCGCCGGGACAGGCATCCCCTACGAGCAGTACTTC
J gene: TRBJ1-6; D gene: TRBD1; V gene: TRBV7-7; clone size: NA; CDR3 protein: CASSLDHRGKSPLHF; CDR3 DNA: TGTGCTAGCAGCTTAGATCACAGGGGAAAATCACCCCTCCACTTT
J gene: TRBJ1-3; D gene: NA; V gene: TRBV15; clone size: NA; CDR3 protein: CATSREMGGSGNTIYF; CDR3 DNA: TGTGCCACCAGCAGAGAAATGGGGGGCTCAGGAAACACCATATATTTT
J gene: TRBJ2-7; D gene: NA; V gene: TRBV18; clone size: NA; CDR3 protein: CASSPGESSYEQYF; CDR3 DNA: TGTGCCAGCTCCCCAGGGGAGAGCTCCTACGAGCAGTACTTC
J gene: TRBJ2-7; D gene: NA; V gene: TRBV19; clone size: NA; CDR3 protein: CASSLQGIGKNRPYEQYF; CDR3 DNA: TGTGCCAGTAGTTTACAGGGCATCGGGAAAAATCGGCCCTACGAGCAGTACTTC
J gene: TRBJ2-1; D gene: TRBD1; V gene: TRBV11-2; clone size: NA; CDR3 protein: CASSPGTGGYNEQFF; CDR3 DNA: TGTGCCAGCAGCCCCGGGACAGGGGGCTACAATGAGCAGTTCTTC
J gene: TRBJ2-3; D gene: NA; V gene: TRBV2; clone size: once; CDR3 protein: CASSESGYSTDTQYF; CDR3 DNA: TGTGCCAGCAGTGAATCGGGGTATAGCACAGATACGCAGTATTTT
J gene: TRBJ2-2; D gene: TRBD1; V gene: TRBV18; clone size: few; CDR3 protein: CASSQDRANTGELFF; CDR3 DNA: TGTGCCAGCTCACAGGACAGGGCTAACACCGGGGAGCTGTTTTTT
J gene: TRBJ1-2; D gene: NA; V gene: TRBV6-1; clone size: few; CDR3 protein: CASSDLRDKRGYTF; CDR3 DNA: TGTGCCAGCAGTGACCTCCGGGACAAGCGTGGCTACACCTTC
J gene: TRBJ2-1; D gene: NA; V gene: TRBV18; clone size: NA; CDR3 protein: CASSPSWGVIEQFF; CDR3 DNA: TGTGCCAGCTCCCCTTCGTGGGGGGTTATTGAGCAGTTCTTC
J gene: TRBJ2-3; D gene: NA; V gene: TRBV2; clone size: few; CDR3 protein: CASSEGGVDTQYF; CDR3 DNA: TGTGCCAGCAGTGAAGGGGGGGTCGATACGCAGTATTTT
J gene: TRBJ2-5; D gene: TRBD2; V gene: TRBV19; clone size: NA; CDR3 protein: CASSTRLAETQYF; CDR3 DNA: TGTGCCAGTAGTACCCGACTAGCGGAGACCCAGTACTTC
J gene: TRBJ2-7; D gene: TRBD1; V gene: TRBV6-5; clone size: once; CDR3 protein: CASSSRTGLAYEQYF; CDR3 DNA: TGTGCCAGCAGTTCGAGGACAGGGCTCGCCTACGAGCAGTACTTC
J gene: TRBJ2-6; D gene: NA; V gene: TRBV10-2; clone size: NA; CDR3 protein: CASSTGFYSGANVLTF; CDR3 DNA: TGCGCCAGTAGTACAGGGTTCTACTCTGGGGCCAACGTCCTGACTTTC
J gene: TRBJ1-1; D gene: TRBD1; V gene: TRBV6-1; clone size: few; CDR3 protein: CASSELQGAITEAFF; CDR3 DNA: TGTGCCAGCAGTGAGTTACAGGGGGCGATCACTGAAGCTTTCTTT
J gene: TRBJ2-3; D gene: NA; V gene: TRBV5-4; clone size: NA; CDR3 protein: CASSPSFSSESTMDTQYF; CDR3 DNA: TGTGCCAGCAGCCCCTCATTCTCGAGCGAAAGCACAATGGATACGCAGTATTTT
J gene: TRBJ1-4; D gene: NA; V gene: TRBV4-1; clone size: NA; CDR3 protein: CASRLGSIGEKLFF; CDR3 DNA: TGCGCCAGCAGACTAGGGAGCATAGGGGAAAAACTGTTTTTT
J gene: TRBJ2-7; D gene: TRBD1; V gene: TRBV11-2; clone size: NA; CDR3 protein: CASSSIVGTGVSYEQYF; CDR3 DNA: TGTGCCAGCAGCTCCATCGTCGGGACAGGGGTCTCCTACGAGCAGTACTTC
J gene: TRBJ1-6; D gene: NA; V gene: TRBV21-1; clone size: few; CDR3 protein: CASSKLGPDTNSPLHF; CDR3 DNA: TGTGCCAGCAGCAAACTAGGCCCTGACACTAATTCACCCCTCCACTTT
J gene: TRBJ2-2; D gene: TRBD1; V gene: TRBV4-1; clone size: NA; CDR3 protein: CASSSRDRGNGELFF; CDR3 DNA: TGCGCCAGCAGCTCCCGGGACAGGGGGAATGGGGAGCTGTTTTTT
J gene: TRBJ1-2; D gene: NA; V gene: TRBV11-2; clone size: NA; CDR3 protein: CASSLTRQSYGYTF; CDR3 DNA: TGTGCCAGCAGCTTAACACGACAGTCCTATGGCTACACCTTC
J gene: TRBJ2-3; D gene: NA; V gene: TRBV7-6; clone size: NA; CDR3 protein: CASTLVSQPTDTQYF; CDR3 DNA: TGTGCCAGCACCCTGGTATCGCAGCCCACAGATACGCAGTATTTT
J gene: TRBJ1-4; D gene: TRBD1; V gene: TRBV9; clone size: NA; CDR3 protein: CASSANPGQWGEKLFF; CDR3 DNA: TGTGCCAGCAGCGCAAATCCGGGACAGTGGGGTGAAAAACTGTTTTTT
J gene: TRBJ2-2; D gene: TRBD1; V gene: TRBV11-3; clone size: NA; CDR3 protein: CASSLAGSGTGNTGELFF; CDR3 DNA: TGTGCCAGCAGCTTAGCTGGCTCCGGGACAGGGAACACCGGGGAGCTGTTTTTT
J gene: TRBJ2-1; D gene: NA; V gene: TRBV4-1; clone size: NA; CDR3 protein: CASSQVDLITYNEQFF; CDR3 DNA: TGCGCCAGCAGCCAAGTCGATCTCATCACCTACAATGAGCAGTTCTTC
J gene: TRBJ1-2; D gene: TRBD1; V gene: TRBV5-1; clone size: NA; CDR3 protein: CASSLIQGANYGYTF; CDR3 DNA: TGCGCCAGCAGCTTGATTCAGGGGGCGAACTATGGCTACACCTTC
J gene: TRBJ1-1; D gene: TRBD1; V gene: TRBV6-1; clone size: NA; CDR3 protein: CASRGTVTEAFF; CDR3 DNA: TGTGCCAGCAGGGGGACAGTAACTGAAGCTTTCTTT
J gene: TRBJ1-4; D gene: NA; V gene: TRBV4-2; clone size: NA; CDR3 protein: CASSQVTGNEKLFF; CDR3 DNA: TGTGCCAGCAGCCAAGTCACAGGAAATGAAAAACTGTTTTTT
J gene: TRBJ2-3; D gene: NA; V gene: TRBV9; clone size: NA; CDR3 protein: CASSVGAGGADTQYF; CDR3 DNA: TGTGCCAGCAGCGTAGGGGCAGGGGGGGCAGATACGCAGTATTTT
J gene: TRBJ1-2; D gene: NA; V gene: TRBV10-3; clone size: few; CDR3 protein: CASGGAAIYGYTF; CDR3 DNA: TGTGCCTCCGGGGGGGCGGCTATCTATGGCTACACCTTC
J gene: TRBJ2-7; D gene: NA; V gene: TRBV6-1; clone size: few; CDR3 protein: CASSDGVDEQYF; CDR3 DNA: TGTGCCAGCAGCGACGGGGTGGACGAGCAGTACTTC